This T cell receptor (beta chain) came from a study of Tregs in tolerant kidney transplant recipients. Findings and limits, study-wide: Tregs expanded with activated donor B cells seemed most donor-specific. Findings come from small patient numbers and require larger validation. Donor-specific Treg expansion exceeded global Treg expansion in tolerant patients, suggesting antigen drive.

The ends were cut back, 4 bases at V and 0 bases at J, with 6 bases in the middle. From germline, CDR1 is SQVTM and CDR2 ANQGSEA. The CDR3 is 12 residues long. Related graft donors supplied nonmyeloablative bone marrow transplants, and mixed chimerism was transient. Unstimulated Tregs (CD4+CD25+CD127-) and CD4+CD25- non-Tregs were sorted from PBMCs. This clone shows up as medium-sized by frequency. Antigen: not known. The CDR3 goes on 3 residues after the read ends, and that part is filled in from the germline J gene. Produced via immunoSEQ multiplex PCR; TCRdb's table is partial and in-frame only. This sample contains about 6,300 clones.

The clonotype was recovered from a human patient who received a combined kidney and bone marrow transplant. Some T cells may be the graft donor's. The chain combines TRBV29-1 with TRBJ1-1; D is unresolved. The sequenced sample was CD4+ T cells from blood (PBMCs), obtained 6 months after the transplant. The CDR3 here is CSVARMNTEAFF. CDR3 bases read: TGCAGCGTTGCCAGGATGAACACTGAA.